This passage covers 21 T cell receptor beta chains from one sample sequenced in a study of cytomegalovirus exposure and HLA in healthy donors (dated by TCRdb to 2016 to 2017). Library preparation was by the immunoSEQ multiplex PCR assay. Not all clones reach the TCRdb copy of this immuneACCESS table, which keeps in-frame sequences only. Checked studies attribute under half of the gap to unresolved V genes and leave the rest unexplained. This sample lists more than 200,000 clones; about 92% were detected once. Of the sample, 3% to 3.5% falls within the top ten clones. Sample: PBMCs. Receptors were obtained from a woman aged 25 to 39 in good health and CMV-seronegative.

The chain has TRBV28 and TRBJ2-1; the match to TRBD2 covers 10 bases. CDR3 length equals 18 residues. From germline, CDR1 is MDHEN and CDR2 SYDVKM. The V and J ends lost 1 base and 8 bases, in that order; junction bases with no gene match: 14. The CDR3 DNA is TGTGCCAGCAGTTTATCCACTAGAAAGCGGGAGGGCGGGGATGAGCAGTTCTTC. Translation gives CASSLSTRKREGGDEQFF. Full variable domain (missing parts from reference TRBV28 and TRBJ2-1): DVKVTQSSRYLVKRTGEKVFLECVQDMDHENMFWYRQDPGLGLRLIYFSYDVKMKEKGDIPEGYSVSREKKERFSLILESASTNQTSMYLCASSLSTRKREGGDEQFFGPGTRLTVL.

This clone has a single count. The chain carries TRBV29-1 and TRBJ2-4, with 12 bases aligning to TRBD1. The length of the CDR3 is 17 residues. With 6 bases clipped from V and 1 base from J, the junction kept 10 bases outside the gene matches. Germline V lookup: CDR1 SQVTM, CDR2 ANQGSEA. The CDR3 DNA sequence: TGCAGCGTCTCAGAGGGACAGGGGGCTTTCGCCAAAAACATTCAGTACTTC. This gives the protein CSVSEGQGAFAKNIQYF.

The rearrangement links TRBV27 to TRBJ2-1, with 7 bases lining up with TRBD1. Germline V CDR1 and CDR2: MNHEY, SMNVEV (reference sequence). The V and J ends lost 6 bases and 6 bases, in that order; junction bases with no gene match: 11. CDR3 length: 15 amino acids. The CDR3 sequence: CASSRTGTTFNEQFF. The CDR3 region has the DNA TGTGCCAGCAGCCGGACAGGTACGACCTTCAATGAGCAGTTCTTC.

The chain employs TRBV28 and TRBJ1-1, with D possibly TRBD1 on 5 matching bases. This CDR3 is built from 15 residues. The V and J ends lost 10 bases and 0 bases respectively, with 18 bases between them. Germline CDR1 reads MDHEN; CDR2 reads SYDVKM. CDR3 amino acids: CAIRDGAFMNTEAFF. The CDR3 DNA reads TGTGCCATTCGGGACGGTGCGTTCATGAACACTGAAGCTTTCTTT.

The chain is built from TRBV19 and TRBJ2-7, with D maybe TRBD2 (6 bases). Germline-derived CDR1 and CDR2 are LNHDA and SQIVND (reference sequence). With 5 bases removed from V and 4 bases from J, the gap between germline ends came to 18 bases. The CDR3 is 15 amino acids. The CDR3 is CASSFDGSFSYEQYF. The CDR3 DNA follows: TGTGCCAGTAGTTTCGACGGGAGCTTCTCATACGAGCAGTACTTC.

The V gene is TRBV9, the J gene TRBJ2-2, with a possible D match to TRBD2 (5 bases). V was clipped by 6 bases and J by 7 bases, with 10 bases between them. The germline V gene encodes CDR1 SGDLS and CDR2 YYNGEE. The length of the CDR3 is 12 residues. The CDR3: CASNPGNGELFF. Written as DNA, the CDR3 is TGTGCCAGCAACCCGGGGAACGGGGAGCTGTTTTTT.

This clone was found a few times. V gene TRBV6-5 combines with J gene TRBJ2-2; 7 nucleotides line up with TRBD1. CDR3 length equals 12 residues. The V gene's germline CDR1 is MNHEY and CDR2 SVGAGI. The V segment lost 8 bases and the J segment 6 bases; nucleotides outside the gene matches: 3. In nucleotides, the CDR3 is TGTGCCAGCCTAGGGGGCCCCGGGGAGCTGTTTTTT. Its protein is CASLGGPGELFF.

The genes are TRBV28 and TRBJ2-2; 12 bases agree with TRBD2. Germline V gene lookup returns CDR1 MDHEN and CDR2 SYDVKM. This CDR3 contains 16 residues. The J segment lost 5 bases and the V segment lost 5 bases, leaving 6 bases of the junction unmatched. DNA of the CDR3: TGTGCCAGCAGTCAACGAGGGACTAGCGGGACCGGGGAGCTGTTTTTT. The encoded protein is CASSQRGTSGTGELFF.

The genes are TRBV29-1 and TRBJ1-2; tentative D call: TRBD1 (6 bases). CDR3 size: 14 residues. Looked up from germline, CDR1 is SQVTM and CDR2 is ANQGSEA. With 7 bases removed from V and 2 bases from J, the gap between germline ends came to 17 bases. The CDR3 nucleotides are TGCAGCGCCAAGGGTCTGGGGGGCAACTATGGCTACACCTTC. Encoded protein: CSAKGLGGNYGYTF.

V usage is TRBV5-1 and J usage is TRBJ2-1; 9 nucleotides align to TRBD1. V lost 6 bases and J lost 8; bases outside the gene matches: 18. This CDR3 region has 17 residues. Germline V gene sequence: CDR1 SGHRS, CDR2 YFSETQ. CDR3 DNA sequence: TGCGCCAGCAAACCCCGGGCCGCCGGGACAGGGTTTCATGAGCAGTTCTTC. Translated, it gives CASKPRAAGTGFHEQFF.

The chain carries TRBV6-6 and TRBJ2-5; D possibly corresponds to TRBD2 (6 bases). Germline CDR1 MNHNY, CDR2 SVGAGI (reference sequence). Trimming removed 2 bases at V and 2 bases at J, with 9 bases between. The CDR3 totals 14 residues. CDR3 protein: CASSYEAGQETQYF. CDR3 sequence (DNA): TGTGCCAGCAGTTACGAAGCGGGTCAAGAGACCCAGTACTTC.

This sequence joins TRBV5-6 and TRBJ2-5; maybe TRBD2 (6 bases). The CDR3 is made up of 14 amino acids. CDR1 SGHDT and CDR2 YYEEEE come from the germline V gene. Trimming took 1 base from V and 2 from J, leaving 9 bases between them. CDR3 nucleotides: TGTGCCAGCAGCTTGTTAGGGACTCAAGAGACCCAGTACTTC. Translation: CASSLLGTQETQYF.

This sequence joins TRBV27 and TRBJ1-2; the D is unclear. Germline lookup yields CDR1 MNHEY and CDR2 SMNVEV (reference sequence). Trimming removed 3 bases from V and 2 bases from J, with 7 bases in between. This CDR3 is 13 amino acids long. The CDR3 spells CASSFVGNYGYTF. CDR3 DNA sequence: TGTGCCAGCAGTTTTGTGGGCAACTATGGCTACACCTTC.

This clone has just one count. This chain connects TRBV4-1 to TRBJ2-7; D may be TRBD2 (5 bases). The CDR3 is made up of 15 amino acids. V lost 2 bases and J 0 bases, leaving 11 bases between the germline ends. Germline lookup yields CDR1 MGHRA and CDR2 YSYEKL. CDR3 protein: CASSQLGLISYEQYF. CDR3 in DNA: TGCGCCAGCAGCCAACTCGGACTGATCTCCTACGAGCAGTACTTC.

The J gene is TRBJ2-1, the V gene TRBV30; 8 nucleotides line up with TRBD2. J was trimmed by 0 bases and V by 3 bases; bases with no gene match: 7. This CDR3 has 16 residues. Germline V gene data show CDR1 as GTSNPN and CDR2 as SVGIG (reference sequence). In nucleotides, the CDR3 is TGTGCCTGGAGGGGAACCGGGACTAGCTCCTACAATGAGCAGTTCTTC. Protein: CAWRGTGTSSYNEQFF. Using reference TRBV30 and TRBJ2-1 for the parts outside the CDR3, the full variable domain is SQTIHQWPATLVQPVGSPLSLECTVEGTSNPNLYWYRQAAGRGLQLLFYSVGIGQISSEVPQNLSASRPQDRQFILSSKKLLLSDSGFYLCAWRGTGTSSYNEQFFGPGTRLTVL.

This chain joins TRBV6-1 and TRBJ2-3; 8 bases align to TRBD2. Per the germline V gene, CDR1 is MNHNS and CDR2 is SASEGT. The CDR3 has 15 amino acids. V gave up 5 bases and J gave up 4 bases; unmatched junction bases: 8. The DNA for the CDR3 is TGTGCCAGCAGTTTCGGGACTAGACTTCCAGATACGCAGTATTTT. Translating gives CASSFGTRLPDTQYF.

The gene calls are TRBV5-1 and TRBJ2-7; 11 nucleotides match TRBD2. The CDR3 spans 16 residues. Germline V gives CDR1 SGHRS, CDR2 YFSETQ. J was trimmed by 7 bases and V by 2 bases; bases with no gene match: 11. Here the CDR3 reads CASSFSLAGGQREQYF. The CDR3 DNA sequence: TGCGCCAGCAGCTTCAGCCTAGCGGGAGGTCAGAGAGAGCAGTACTTC.

The CDR3: CASSLATGTSDDNEQFF. The CDR3 DNA sequence: TGTGCCAGCAGTTTGGCCACCGGGACTAGCGACGACAATGAGCAGTTCTTC. This chain connects TRBV28 to TRBJ2-1; TRBD2 aligns across 10 bases. Trimming removed 3 bases from V and 5 bases from J; junction bases left unmatched: 10. The CDR3 consists of 17 residues. The germline V gene has CDR1 MDHEN and CDR2 SYDVKM. The whole variable domain, filled in from reference TRBV28 and TRBJ2-1, reads DVKVTQSSRYLVKRTGEKVFLECVQDMDHENMFWYRQDPGLGLRLIYFSYDVKMKEKGDIPEGYSVSREKKERFSLILESASTNQTSMYLCASSLATGTSDDNEQFFGPGTRLTVL.

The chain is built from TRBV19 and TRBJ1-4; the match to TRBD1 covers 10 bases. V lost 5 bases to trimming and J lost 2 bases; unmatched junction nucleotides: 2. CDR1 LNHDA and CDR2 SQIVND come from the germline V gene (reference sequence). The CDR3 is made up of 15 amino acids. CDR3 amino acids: CASSVTGGTNEKLFF. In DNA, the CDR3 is TGTGCCAGTAGTGTGACAGGGGGCACTAATGAAAAACTGTTTTTT.

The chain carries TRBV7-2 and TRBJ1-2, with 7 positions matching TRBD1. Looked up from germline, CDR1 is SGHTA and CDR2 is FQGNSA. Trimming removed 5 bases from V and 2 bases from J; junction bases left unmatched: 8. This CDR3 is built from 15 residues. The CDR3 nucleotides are TGTGCCAGCAGCACACGGAAGGGACAGAACTATGGCTACACCTTC. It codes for CASSTRKGQNYGYTF.

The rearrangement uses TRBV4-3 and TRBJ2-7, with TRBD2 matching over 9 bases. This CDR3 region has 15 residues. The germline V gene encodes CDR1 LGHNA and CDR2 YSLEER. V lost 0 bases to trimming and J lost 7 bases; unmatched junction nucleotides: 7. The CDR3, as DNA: TGCGCCAGCAGCCAAGATGCGGGACTAGCCAGAGAGCAGTACTTC. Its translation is CASSQDAGLAREQYF.